These T cell receptor beta chains were read from a single sample in a study of T cells of healthy individuals. TCRdb called the 5' RACE reads again in MiXCR, with one record for every CDR3 protein. The sample yields about 100,000 distinct CDR3 sequences, approximately 16% seen once. The receptors were gathered from a human donor in good health. CDR3s include the opening cysteine and the closing phenylalanine or tryptophan. A D gene is named only where the DNA matches it firmly. Clone size is shown for a subset of rows, as once, few, many or a class of expanded clone.

J gene | clone size | V gene | D gene | CDR3 DNA | CDR3 protein
TRBJ1-2 | many | TRBV29-1 | . | TGCAGCGTTGTTGGGGGCCAGAATGGCTACACCTTC | CSVVGGQNGYTF
TRBJ2-7 | . | TRBV5-1 | TRBD2 | TGCGCCAGCAGCTTGGCAACTAGCGGGAGGGCGGACGAGCAGTACTTC | CASSLATSGRADEQYF
TRBJ1-1 | many | TRBV12-3/TRBV12-4 | TRBD1 | TGTGCCAGCAGTCCGTCGGACAGGGGGAGGACTGAAGCTTTCTTT | CASSPSDRGRTEAFF
TRBJ2-7 | many | TRBV28 | TRBD1 | TGTGCCAGCAGGGATCCACAGGGGGCGCGCCCCTACGAGCAGTACTTC | CASRDPQGARPYEQYF
TRBJ2-2 | . | TRBV6-5 | TRBD1 | TGTGCCAGCAGTCGCGACAGGGCCGGGGAGCTGTTTTTT | CASSRDRAGELFF
TRBJ1-5 | . | TRBV6-4 | . | TGTGCCAGCAGTCCAAATAGCAATCAGCCCCAGCATTTT | CASSPNSNQPQHF
TRBJ1-2 | . | TRBV29-1 | TRBD1 | TGCAGCGTCGGGATGGACAGGGGGTTTTCTGGCTACACCTTC | CSVGMDRGFSGYTF
TRBJ2-7 | many | TRBV7-2 | TRBD2 | TGTGCCAGCAGTCTTACGGGGGGGCCGGAGTACGAGCAGTACTTC | CASSLTGGPEYEQYF
TRBJ2-7 | . | TRBV20-1 | TRBD2 | TGCAGTGCTAGAGTTCAGGCGGCTAGCGGGATCTACGAGCAGTACTTC | CSARVQAASGIYEQYF
TRBJ2-7 | . | TRBV4-3 | . | TGCGCCAGCAGCCAGCGACTAGTCGGTGGCGAGCAGTACTTC | CASSQRLVGGEQYF
TRBJ1-1 | . | TRBV27 | TRBD1 | TGTGCCAGCAGTGGGGCTCAGGGGGCTTGGTCTGAAGCTTTCTTT | CASSGAQGAWSEAFF
TRBJ2-3 | few | TRBV20-1 | TRBD2 | TGCAGTGCTAGAGAGGTAGCTAGCGGGGGCCTCACAGATACGCAGTATTTT | CSAREVASGGLTDTQYF
TRBJ2-2 | many | TRBV28 | TRBD1 | TGTGCCAGCAGGCGAACAGGGGGGAACACCGGGGAGCTGTTTTTT | CASRRTGGNTGELFF
TRBJ2-1 | . | TRBV29-1 | TRBD2 | TGCAGCGTTGAGAAACTAGCGGCAACCTACAATGAGCAGTTCTTC | CSVEKLAATYNEQFF
TRBJ1-1 | . | TRBV5-1 | . | TGCGCCAGCAGCTTCGGACAAGTGAACACTGAAGCTTTCTTT | CASSFGQVNTEAFF
TRBJ2-7 | many | TRBV28 | TRBD2 | TGTGCCAGCAGTTTGTCCCGGACTAGTCAGTACTTC | CASSLSRTSQYF
TRBJ1-3 | . | TRBV5-1 | . | TGCGCCAGCAGCTCCACCGGGACACCATCTGGAAACACCATATATTTT | CASSSTGTPSGNTIYF
TRBJ1-5 | few | TRBV19 | TRBD1 | TGTGCCAGTAGTACGGGGACAGGGACTAATAGCAATCAGCCCCAGCATTTT | CASSTGTGTNSNQPQHF
TRBJ2-5 | many | TRBV4-2 | . | TGTGCCAGCAGCCAAGTATCAGAGACCCAGTACTTC | CASSQVSETQYF
TRBJ1-5 | many | TRBV12-3/TRBV12-4 | TRBD1 | TGTGCCAGCAGCACCACAGGGGGACCGAATCAGCCCCAGCATTTT | CASSTTGGPNQPQHF
TRBJ1-4 | many | TRBV29-1 | TRBD1 | TGCAGCGTTGCGGGCAGGGGGAATGAAAAACTGTTTTTT | CSVAGRGNEKLFF
TRBJ1-2 | few | TRBV28 | TRBD1 | TGTGCCAGCAGTTCACCGGGACAGGGGGCAAATAGGGTGGGCTACACCTTC | CASSSPGQGANRVGYTF
TRBJ1-1 | . | TRBV7-9 | . | TGTGCCACGATTCAGAACACTGAAGCTTTCTTT | CATIQNTEAFF